This T cell receptor beta chain comes out of a study of blood T cell repertoires in COVID-19. Study-wide background: T cells, B-cell-depleted T cells, or PBMCs provided the cDNA or gDNA that served as material.

There are 14 residues in the CDR3. Looked up from germline, CDR1 is SGDLS and CDR2 is YYNGEE. Trimming took off 3 bases at V and 4 bases at J, with 13 bases between the two ends. Profiled with immunoSEQ multiplex PCR; TCRdb holds only in-frame clones, not every one. The sample consists of about 360,000 clones, around 84% of them appearing once. The TCR originated in a human donor with acute or convalescent COVID-19. The donor label of this sample is uncertain. The sequencing input was peripheral blood. J is TRBJ1-2 and V is TRBV9, with D possibly TRBD1 on 6 matching bases. The CDR3 loop reads CASSAHQGSYGYTF. Here the CDR3 DNA reads TGTGCCAGCAGCGCCCACCAGGGGAGCTATGGCTACACCTTC.